Listed below are T cell receptor beta chains from one sample, sequenced in a study of blood T cell repertoires in COVID-19. Sequenced by immunoSEQ multiplex PCR; TCRdb stores in-frame clones only, minus some. The sample holds about 340,000 clones, around 88% seen once. Sequencing input: peripheral blood. The receptor set was obtained from a man aged 25 to 45 with active or convalescent COVID-19. Both conserved end residues are part of each CDR3. A D gene is named only where the DNA matches it firmly. Clone sizes are given selectively: once, few, many, or a class where the clone is expanded.

D gene	clone size	V gene	CDR3 length	J gene	CDR3 protein	CDR3 DNA
.	.	TRBV5-8	15	TRBJ1-5	CASSPTGVSYQPQHF	TGTGCCAGCAGCCCAACAGGAGTCTCTTACCAGCCCCAGCATTTT
TRBD1	.	TRBV28	14	TRBJ1-1	CASTLPGQLTEAFF	TGTGCCAGCACTCTCCCGGGACAGTTGACTGAAGCTTTCTTT
TRBD2	.	TRBV7-2	13	TRBJ2-7	CASSLGGGYEQYF	TGTGCCAGCAGCTTAGGCGGGGGCTACGAGCAGTACTTC
.	.	TRBV2	14	TRBJ2-1	CASKNEGRPHGQFF	TGTGCCAGCAAAAACGAAGGCAGGCCGCATGGGCAGTTCTTC
TRBD1	.	TRBV30	14	TRBJ1-4	CAWSAQGGTEKLFF	TGTGCCTGGAGTGCCCAAGGGGGCACTGAAAAACTGTTTTTT
TRBD1	many	TRBV2	13	TRBJ1-2	CASKPPTGVGYTF	TGTGCCAGCAAGCCCCCGACAGGGGTGGGCTACACCTTC
TRBD2	.	TRBV7-6	17	TRBJ2-3	CASSLAHGLAESDTQYF	TGTGCCAGCAGCTTAGCACACGGACTAGCGGAATCAGATACGCAGTATTTT
.	.	TRBV4-3	14	TRBJ2-2	CASYRTGSTGELFF	TGCGCCAGCTACCGGACTGGCTCCACCGGGGAGCTGTTTTTT
TRBD1	.	TRBV11-2	14	TRBJ1-2	CASSFLYQGEGYTF	TGTGCCAGCAGCTTCCTGTACCAGGGGGAGGGCTACACCTTC
.	.	TRBV19	13	TRBJ1-1	CASSRLMNTEAFF	TGTGCCAGTAGTCGTCTTATGAACACTGAAGCTTTCTTT
.	.	TRBV29-1	15	TRBJ1-2	CSVEDLGEANYGYTF	TGCAGCGTTGAAGATTTAGGAGAGGCGAACTATGGCTACACCTTC
TRBD1	.	TRBV19	14	TRBJ1-1	CASSIKGQGAEAFF	TGTGCCAGTAGTATCAAGGGACAGGGGGCTGAAGCTTTCTTT
TRBD1	.	TRBV29-1	13	TRBJ1-2	CSGKLGGAYGYTF	TGCAGCGGTAAACTAGGGGGCGCCTATGGCTACACCTTC
.	.	TRBV30	16	TRBJ1-2	CAWISSGQALWGGYTF	TGTGCCTGGATATCGAGTGGGCAGGCCCTGTGGGGCGGCTACACCTTC
.	.	TRBV28	14	TRBJ2-4	CASSPRVPKNIQYF	TGTGCCAGCAGTCCGAGGGTCCCCAAAAACATTCAGTACTTC
TRBD2	.	TRBV3-1/TRBV3-2	16	TRBJ2-1	CASSQAGTSISNEQFF	TGTGCCAGCAGCCAAGCCGGGACTAGCATTAGCAATGAGCAGTTCTTC
.	.	TRBV7-9	15	TRBJ1-3	CASSFSLRGGNTIYF	TGTGCCAGCAGCTTCAGCCTAAGAGGTGGAAACACCATATATTTT
.	.	TRBV30	14	TRBJ2-7	CASARGLSSYEQYF	TGTGCCTCGGCACGCGGTTTAAGCTCCTACGAGCAGTACTTC
.	.	TRBV6-5	13	TRBJ2-7	CASRTALGAEQYF	TGTGCCAGCAGGACCGCCCTAGGCGCCGAGCAGTACTTC
.	.	TRBV28	11	TRBJ2-1	CAAGTIDEQFF	TGTGCCGCCGGGACAATCGATGAGCAGTTCTTC
.	.	TRBV6-5	16	TRBJ1-1	CASSLGGTIMNTEAFF	TGTGCCAGCAGTTTGGGGGGGACCATCATGAACACTGAAGCTTTCTTT
TRBD1	.	TRBV20-1	17	TRBJ1-5	CSASYGTGIGSGQPQHF	TGCAGTGCTAGTTACGGGACAGGGATCGGTTCGGGTCAGCCCCAGCATTTT
TRBD1	.	TRBV4-2	15	TRBJ2-1	CASSQPTGANNEQFF	TGTGCCAGCAGCCAACCGACAGGGGCCAACAATGAGCAGTTCTTC
.	.	TRBV5-1	16	TRBJ2-4	CASSLAGEYPKNIQYF	TGCGCCAGCAGCTTGGCCGGGGAATATCCCAAAAACATTCAGTACTTC
TRBD1	.	TRBV10-3	17	TRBJ2-1	CAISGSGTGENYNEQFF	TGTGCCATCAGTGGGTCAGGGACAGGGGAGAATTACAATGAGCAGTTCTTC
TRBD1	.	TRBV15	15	TRBJ2-5	CATSSYRGRVETQYF	TGTGCCACCAGCAGCTACAGGGGGCGCGTGGAGACCCAGTACTTC
.	.	TRBV10-3	14	TRBJ1-2	CAISEPRGPYGYTF	TGTGCCATCAGTGAGCCCAGGGGTCCCTATGGCTACACCTTC
.	.	TRBV11-3	14	TRBJ1-6	CASSSGQLNSPLHF	TGTGCCAGCAGTTCCGGTCAACTTAATTCACCCCTCCACTTT
TRBD2	.	TRBV18	18	TRBJ2-3	CASSPGRTSGRKTDTQYF	TGTGCCAGCTCACCAGGACGGACTAGCGGGAGGAAAACAGATACGCAGTATTTT
.	.	TRBV29-1	16	TRBJ2-6	CSVRLTGSSGANVLTF	TGCAGCGTTCGCCTAACAGGGAGCTCTGGGGCCAACGTCCTGACTTTC
.	.	TRBV20-1	11	TRBJ2-1	CSATTSYEQFF	TGCAGTGCTACTACTAGCTATGAGCAGTTCTTC
TRBD2	.	TRBV3-1/TRBV3-2	17	TRBJ2-7	CASSQEGLAGGRYEQYF	TGTGCCAGCAGCCAAGAAGGCCTAGCGGGGGGCAGGTACGAGCAGTACTTC
.	.	TRBV11-2	13	TRBJ2-7	CASSSPTVYEQYF	TGTGCCAGCAGCTCCCCTACCGTTTACGAGCAGTACTTC
.	.	TRBV27	13	TRBJ1-1	CASSFGAYTEAFF	TGTGCCAGCAGTTTTGGAGCATACACTGAAGCTTTCTTT
TRBD2	.	TRBV6-4	15	TRBJ2-1	CASSDLAGLGNEQFF	TGTGCCAGCAGTGACCTAGCGGGCCTAGGGAATGAGCAGTTCTTC